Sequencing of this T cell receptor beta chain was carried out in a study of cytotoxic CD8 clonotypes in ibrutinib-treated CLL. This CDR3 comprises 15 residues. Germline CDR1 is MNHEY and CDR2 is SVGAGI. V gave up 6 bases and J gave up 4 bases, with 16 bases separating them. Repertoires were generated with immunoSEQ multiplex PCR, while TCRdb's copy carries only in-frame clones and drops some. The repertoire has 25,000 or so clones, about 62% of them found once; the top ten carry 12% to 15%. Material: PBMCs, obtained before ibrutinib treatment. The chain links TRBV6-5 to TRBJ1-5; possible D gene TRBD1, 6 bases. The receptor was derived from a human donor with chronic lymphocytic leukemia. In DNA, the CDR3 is TGTGCCAGCAGATATACGACAGGCCCGAATCAGCCCCAGCATTTT. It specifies CASRYTTGPNQPQHF.